The source of this TCR beta chain is a study of CXCR3-negative and CXCR3-positive naive CD8 T cells (dated by TCRdb to 2018 to 2020). At the level of the whole study: Approximately 130 million TRB reads were obtained in total, roughly 1.5 +/- 0.3 million reads per library. The TRBV-TRBJ cluster analysis covered naive subsets from 5 or 6 donors and memory cells from 3 donors. Diversity and physicochemical repertoire analyses covered 11 donors pooled from two independent experiments.

The study at large found these results: Both naive subsets had comparably high repertoire diversity, while memory CD8+ T cells had much lower repertoire diversity. Because surface CD5, which has been linked to self-reactivity in mice, was comparable between naive subsets, TCR interaction strength was also inferred from TRB CDR3 physicochemical properties. TRB CDR3s from CXCR3-positive naive cells showed higher hydrophobicity (lower Kidera factor 4), lower energy, and higher strength and volume indices than CXCR3-negative naive cells. TRBV-TRBJ usage was similar between naive CXCR3-negative and CXCR3-positive cells from the same donor, while memory cells showed distinct patterns. Freshly isolated PBMCs were used for most assays because CXCR3 expression partially decreased after cryopreservation.

CDR1 and CDR2 were assigned from the germline V gene as SQVTM and ANQGSEA. The CDR3 covers 16 residues, taking in both the cysteine and the phenylalanine. No DNA is listed. The sample was run on a NextSeq 550. The Human TCR Profiling Kit (MiLaboratory) was used to prepare UMI-labeled 5' RACE TRB cDNA libraries. cDNA synthesis used the entire amount of extracted RNA, and PCR amplification then used the entire amount of cDNA produced. The libraries were made side by side, with each library going through the same number of PCR cycles. Regarding the original processing steps: With a requirement of at least two reads per UMI, MIGEC and MiXCR extracted about 53,000 +/- 9,400 unique UMI-labeled TRB cDNA molecules per library. On average, each library contained approximately 40,000 +/- 10,000 functional in-frame TRB CDR3 nucleotide clonotypes without stop codons. Diversity metrics, including normalized Shannon-Wiener and Chao1, were computed in VDJtools after downsampling to 5000 UMI-labeled TRB molecules per sample. VDJtools was used to calculate clonotype-size-weighted physicochemical properties of the central five CDR3 residues, namely interaction energy, strength, volume and Kidera factor 4. The reads underwent TCRdb reprocessing, giving one record for each CDR3 protein sequence and no DNA. These V and J calls are TCRdb output, not the study's own analysis. The sample's table lists a count of some 140,000 distinct CDR3 sequences. 0.45% to 0.55% of the sample lies in the top ten.

For every CD8+ T cell subset, around 300,000 cells were flow-sorted straight into RLT lysis buffer, and each subset was sorted in triplicate. To exclude memory contaminants, naive CD8+ T cells were stringently defined as CD45RO-CCR7+CD27+CD95-. Using standard density gradient centrifugation, peripheral blood mononuclear cells were isolated from buffy coats. Naive CXCR3-negative and CXCR3-positive CD8+ T cells were flow-sorted on a FACSAria III. An RNeasy Mini Kit was used to extract total RNA from the sorted cells. For this clonotype: No antigen is known for it.

The V and J segments used are TRBV29-1 and TRBJ2-3; there is no DNA to check the TCRdb D call of TRBD1. This receptor was obtained from a human donor in good health. Some clones in this sample may be carry-over from other donors' samples. The specimen was naive CXCR3+ CD8+ T cells from blood. The intended sense of this specimen's cell subset or site label: CD45RO-CCR7+CD27+CD95- naive CD8+ T cells expressing CXCR3 (TNR3+). The CDR3 corresponds to CSVGTGYSSYSDTQYF.